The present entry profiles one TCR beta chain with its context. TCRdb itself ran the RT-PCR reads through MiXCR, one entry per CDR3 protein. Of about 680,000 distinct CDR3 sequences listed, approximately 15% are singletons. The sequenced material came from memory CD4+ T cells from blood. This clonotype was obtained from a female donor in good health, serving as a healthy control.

The CDR3 bases are TGTGCCAGCAGTTTAGTAGCGGAGGGCACAGATACGCAGTATTTT. This translates into CASSLVAEGTDTQYF. This chain connects TRBV27 to TRBJ2-3; TRBD2 might be the D (6 bases). The germline gives CDR1 MNHEY, CDR2 SMNVEV (reference sequence). V dropped 2 bases and J dropped 1 base, with 10 bases sitting between them. This CDR3 has 15 amino acids.